Below are 7 T cell receptor beta chains sequenced from a single sample in a study of T-cell reconstitution after alpha-beta-depleted transplantation in children. A library of TCRbeta sequences, prepared with unique molecular identifiers, was generated. MiXCR, applied by TCRdb to the PCR reads, yields one record per CDR3 protein. The sample carries roughly 200,000 distinct CDR3 sequences, approximately 9.5% recorded once. The input for sequencing was PBMCs from the stem cell graft donor, taken from the stem cell graft. These receptors were obtained from a human donor who donated a stem cell graft to a child with acute lymphoblastic leukemia.

As to this clonotype: This may be a read error: a much more frequent sequence differs by one nucleotide. The V and J genes are TRBV19 and TRBJ2-5, with D possibly called TRBD1 or TRBD2 (5 bases each). Trimming cost V 3 bases and J 1 base, with 9 bases left between them. This CDR3 spans 14 amino acids. Germline-derived CDR1 and CDR2 are LNHDA and SQIVND (reference sequence). The CDR3, as DNA: TGTGCCAGTAGTATTACAGGACTCCAAGAGACCCAGTACTTC. Its translation: CASSITGLQETQYF.

The chain combines TRBV25-1 with TRBJ2-1, with 9 bases aligning to TRBD1. With V trimmed by 4 bases and J by 8 bases, 12 bases remained unmatched. There are 16 residues in the CDR3. CDR1 is MGHDK, CDR2 SYGVNS, per germline. This chain's CDR3 is CASSVFPGQGGHEQFF. The CDR3 nucleotides read TGTGCCAGCAGTGTTTTTCCGGGACAGGGAGGCCATGAGCAGTTCTTC.

This clonotype was counted between two and nine times. V is TRBV6-4 and J is TRBJ2-5; TRBD2 might be the D (7 bases). This CDR3 has 15 residues. The germline V and J ends were trimmed by 5 bases and 1 base, with 14 bases remaining between them. In germline, CDR1 is MRHNA, CDR2 SNTAGT. The CDR3 protein is CASSPQGGGQETQYF. CDR3 bases: TGTGCCAGCAGTCCCCAGGGAGGGGGCCAAGAGACCCAGTACTTC.

This clonotype was seen a handful of times. The chain recombines TRBV7-2 with TRBJ2-1, with 10 bases fitting TRBD2. CDR1 and CDR2 from the germline V gene are SGHTA and FQGNSA. The CDR3 sequence is 15 residues long. The J segment lost 6 bases and the V segment lost 2 bases, leaving 4 bases of the junction unmatched. CDR3 residues: CASSLSGGASNEQFF. The CDR3 region has the DNA TGTGCCAGCAGCTTAAGCGGGGGGGCCAGCAATGAGCAGTTCTTC.

In its sample, this clonotype was seen many times. The chain joins TRBV12-3 or TRBV12-4 to TRBJ1-5; 11 bases are a match to TRBD1. This CDR3 comprises 14 residues. Trimming at V came to 7 bases and at J to 5 bases, leaving 4 bases not matched to a gene. CDR3 coding DNA: TGTGCCAGCATTAGGACAGGGGGCGATCAGCCCCAGCATTTT. This translates into CASIRTGGDQPQHF.

This clonotype was seen more than once but under ten times. V usage is TRBV5-4 and J usage is TRBJ1-4, with D tentatively TRBD1 (6 bases). CDR3 size: 14 residues. The germline gives CDR1 SGHNT, CDR2 YYREEE (reference sequence). Trimming stripped 2 bases from V and 7 bases from J, with 12 bases between. The CDR3 coding sequence is TGTGCCAGCAGCTTAACAGGAGGGGGTGAAAAACTGTTTTTT. It yields the protein CASSLTGGGEKLFF.

There are a few counts of this clonotype. This rearrangement joins TRBV11-2 to TRBJ2-5, with 13 bases identical to TRBD2. After removal of 0 bases from V and 2 bases from J, the junction contained 3 bases not matched to a gene. The CDR3 has 17 amino acids. Germline V gene data show CDR1 as SGHAT and CDR2 as FQNNGV. The CDR3 DNA reads as TGTGCCAGCAGCTTAGAAAGGACTAGCGGGGGACAAGAGACCCAGTACTTC. Translating gives CASSLERTSGGQETQYF.